This TCR beta chain was observed in a study of T cell repertoires in cytomegalovirus infection. TCRdb re-called the reads with MiXCR, one entry per CDR3 protein. This sample has approximately 990,000 distinct CDR3 sequences, with around 31% found just once. In regard to this clonotype: The antigen remains undetermined.

Here the sequenced sample was cultured CD8+ T cells from PBMCs, taken from culture after CMV antigen stimulation. The sequence came from a human donor in good health (CMV status not recorded). Some clones in this sample may be carry-over from other donors' samples.

CDR3 protein: CASSSRGANTGELFF. The CDR3 DNA reads as TGCGCCAGCAGCTCGCGGGGAGCGAACACCGGGGAGCTGTTTTTT. The chain recombines TRBV4-1 with TRBJ2-2; TRBD2 might be the D (6 bases). The V end was cut by 5 bases, the J end by 0 bases, with 10 bases between. CDR3 length: 15 amino acids. The germline CDR1 and CDR2 sequences are MGHRA and YSYEKL.